The clone carrying this TCR beta chain has only one observation. The entry originates in a study of T cells after posttransplantation cyclophosphamide. The CDR3 totals 15 residues. Germline-derived CDR1 and CDR2 are SGHRS and YFSETQ. The ends were cut back, 7 bases at V and 5 bases at J, with 19 bases in the middle. Only in-frame clones appear in the TCRdb table, and some are missing; sequencing was by immunoSEQ multiplex PCR. This sample yields about 66,000 clones, of which 80% to 95% are seen a single time; roughly 2.9% belongs to the top ten. The chain links TRBV5-1 to TRBJ2-1; maybe TRBD2 (5 bases). The source material was PBMCs. The source of this sequence is a woman aged 25-40 years in good health and a related stem cell transplant donor. CDR3 loop: CASSDVSGGNNEQFF. The DNA of the CDR3 is TGCGCCAGCTCAGACGTGAGCGGAGGAAACAATGAGCAGTTCTTC. The variable domain in full, completed from reference TRBV5-1 and TRBJ2-1, reads KAGVTQTPRYLIKTRGQQVTLSCSPISGHRSVSWYQQTPGQGLQFLFEYFSETQRNKGNFPGRFSGRQFSNSRSEMNVSTLELGDSALYLCASSDVSGGNNEQFFGPGTRLTVL.